This TCR beta chain stems from a study of OX40 agonist ivuxolimab in advanced cancers. Study-level information: Previous treatment with anti-PD-1, anti-PD-L1 or anti-CTLA-4 therapy was allowed; 40% had received some. Partial responses, seen in three patients, involved one hepatocellular carcinoma and two cutaneous melanomas.

This table comes from immunoSEQ multiplex PCR, and its TCRdb copy is limited to in-frame clones, with some not included. Here the sample spans 50,000 to 70,000 clones, 86% being singletons. Sampling times: baseline, cycle 4 day 1, cycle 7 day 1. The specimen comprised CD4+ or CD8+ T cells sorted from blood, sampled in a trial of the OX40 agonist ivuxolimab. The sequence was obtained from an adult with an advanced solid tumor such as melanoma, head and neck, liver or kidney cancer.

CDR3 sequence: CAISPLEKSSGNTIYF. DNA of the CDR3: TGTGCCATCAGTCCCCTGGAGAAGAGCTCTGGAAACACCATATATTTT. The chain uses TRBV10-3 and TRBJ1-3; D call uncertain. CDR1 is ENHRY and CDR2 is SYGVKD in the germline V gene. The CDR3 spans 16 residues. V dropped 5 bases and J dropped 0 bases, with 14 bases sitting between them.